A selection of T cell receptor beta chains follows, all from one sample in a study of beta chain features in type 1 diabetes. Profiling relied on immunoSEQ multiplex PCR, and the TCRdb table lists in-frame clones only, not all of them. The data contain approximately 50,000 clones, approximately 60% of them singletons. Sequenced sample: stem cell memory CD4+ T cells from blood. All receptors come from a woman aged 25-40 years with type 1 diabetes. Both conserved end residues are part of each CDR3. The D gene is left open where the match is weak. Clone sizes are given selectively: once, few, many, or a class where the clone is expanded.

cdr3_length j_call clone_size v_call d_call cdr3_aa cdr3_nt
15 TRBJ2-3 NA TRBV7-2 TRBD2 CASSYGLAGGDTQYF TGTGCCAGCAGCTACGGACTAGCGGGAGGGGATACGCAGTATTTT
14 TRBJ2-7 NA TRBV5-1 NA CASSLAEGGYEQYF TGCGCCAGCAGCTTGGCCGAGGGTGGCTACGAGCAGTACTTC
15 TRBJ1-1 NA TRBV4-2 TRBD1 CASSQDGTGDTEAFF TGTGCCAGCAGCCAAGATGGGACAGGGGACACTGAAGCTTTCTTT
13 TRBJ2-3 NA TRBV7-2 NA CASSLAGADTQYF TGTGCCAGCAGCTTGGCAGGGGCAGATACGCAGTATTTT
14 TRBJ1-1 NA TRBV18 NA CASSPVSPERGALF TGTGCCAGCTCACCAGTATCTCCTGAGCGGGGGGCCCTCTTT
13 TRBJ1-5 NA TRBV28 TRBD1 CASSLDRNQPQHF TGTGCCAGCAGTTTGGACAGGAATCAGCCCCAGCATTTT
15 TRBJ2-2 NA TRBV5-1 NA CASSLDRADTGELFF TGCGCCAGCAGCTTGGACAGGGCGGACACCGGGGAGCTGTTTTTT
15 TRBJ2-1 NA TRBV27 TRBD2 CASSLMASGLSEQFF TGTGCCAGCAGTTTAATGGCTAGCGGGCTGAGTGAGCAGTTCTTC
16 TRBJ2-6 NA TRBV21-1 NA CASPRSRPSGANVLTF TGTGCCAGCCCAAGGAGCAGACCCTCTGGGGCCAACGTCCTGACTTTC
16 TRBJ2-1 few TRBV4-1 TRBD2 CASSHAGTSGSHEQFF TGCGCCAGCAGCCACGCCGGGACTAGCGGGAGCCATGAGCAGTTCTTC
14 TRBJ2-7 few TRBV7-9 TRBD1 CASSPQTGIYEQYF TGTGCCAGCAGTCCGCAGACAGGGATATACGAGCAGTACTTC
14 TRBJ1-2 once TRBV19 NA CASSIPGNNYGYTF TGTGCCAGTAGTATACCCGGGAATAACTATGGCTACACCTTC
16 TRBJ2-1 few TRBV4-2 TRBD2 CASSSRTSGDYNEQFF TGTGCCAGCAGCTCTCGGACTAGCGGGGACTACAATGAGCAGTTCTTC
16 TRBJ2-2 NA TRBV9 TRBD1 CASSETGTEGTGELFF TGTGCCAGCAGCGAGACCGGGACAGAGGGCACCGGGGAGCTGTTTTTT
12 TRBJ2-5 few TRBV29-1 NA CSHKEVGETQYF TGCAGCCACAAGGAGGTGGGGGAGACCCAGTACTTC
12 TRBJ2-3 NA TRBV7-9 NA CASSFLADTQYF TGTGCCAGCAGCTTTCTAGCAGATACGCAGTATTTT